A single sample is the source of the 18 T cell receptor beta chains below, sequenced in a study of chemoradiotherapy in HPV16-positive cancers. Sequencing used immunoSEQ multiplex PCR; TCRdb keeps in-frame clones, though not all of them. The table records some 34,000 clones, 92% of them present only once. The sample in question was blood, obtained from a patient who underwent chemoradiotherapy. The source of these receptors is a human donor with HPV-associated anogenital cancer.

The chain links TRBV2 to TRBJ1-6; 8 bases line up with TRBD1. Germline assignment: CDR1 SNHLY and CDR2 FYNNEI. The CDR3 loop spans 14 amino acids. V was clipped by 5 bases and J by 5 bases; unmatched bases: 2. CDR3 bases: TGTGCCAGCAGTACACAGGGGGATAATTCACCCCTCCACTTT. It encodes CASSTQGDNSPLHF.

This chain's CDR3 is CASSIGQGRTIEAFF. The DNA of the CDR3 is TGTGCCAGTAGTATTGGACAGGGACGAACTATTGAAGCTTTCTTT. The J gene is TRBJ1-1, the V gene TRBV19, with 8 bases that match TRBD1. The CDR3 spans 15 residues. Trimming removed 3 bases from V and 7 bases from J; junction bases left unmatched: 10. CDR1 and CDR2 from the germline V gene are LNHDA and SQIVND (reference sequence).

CDR3 in DNA: TGCAGCGACCAAGGGGTTGCGGGGCAGTTCTTC. Translated: CSDQGVAGQFF. This chain connects TRBV29-1 to TRBJ2-1; D assignment may be TRBD1 or TRBD2 (5 bases each). The V end was cut by 7 bases, the J end by 12 bases, with 16 bases between. Germline V CDR1 and CDR2: SQVTM, ANQGSEA. The CDR3 is made up of 11 amino acids.

The CDR3 reads CASSYSNRKNTEAFF. The CDR3 DNA follows: TGTGCCAGCAGTTACTCGAACAGAAAGAACACTGAAGCTTTCTTT. The chain combines TRBV6-5 with TRBJ1-1; D gene ambiguous. Trimming removed 0 bases from V and 1 base from J, with 9 bases in between. The CDR3 has 15 residues. The germline V gene has CDR1 MNHEY and CDR2 SVGAGI.

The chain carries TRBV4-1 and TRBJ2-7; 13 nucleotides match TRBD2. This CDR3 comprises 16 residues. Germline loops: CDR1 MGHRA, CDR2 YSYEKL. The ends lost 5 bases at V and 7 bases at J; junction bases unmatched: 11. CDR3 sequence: CASSSPTSGGAKEQYF. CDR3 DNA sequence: TGCGCCAGCAGCTCCCCTACTAGCGGGGGGGCCAAAGAGCAGTACTTC.

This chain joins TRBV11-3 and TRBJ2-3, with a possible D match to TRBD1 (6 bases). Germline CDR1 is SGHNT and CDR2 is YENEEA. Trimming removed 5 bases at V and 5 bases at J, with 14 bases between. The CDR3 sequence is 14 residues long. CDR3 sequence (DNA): TGTGCCAGCAGCCCGTGGGGCAGGGGAGATACGCAGTATTTT. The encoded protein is CASSPWGRGDTQYF.

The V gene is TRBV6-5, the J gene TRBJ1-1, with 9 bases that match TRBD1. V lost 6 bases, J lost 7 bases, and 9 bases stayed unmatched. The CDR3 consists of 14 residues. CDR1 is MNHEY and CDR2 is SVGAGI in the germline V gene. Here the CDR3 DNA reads TGTGCCAGCAGCAGCCGGGGACAGGGATTTGAAGCTTTCTTT. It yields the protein CASSSRGQGFEAFF.

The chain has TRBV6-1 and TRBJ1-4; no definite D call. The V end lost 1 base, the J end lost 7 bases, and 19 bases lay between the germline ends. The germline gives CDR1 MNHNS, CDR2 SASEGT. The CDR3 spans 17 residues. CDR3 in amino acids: CASSEEIRALRGEKLFF. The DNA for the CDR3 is TGTGCCAGCAGTGAAGAGATCCGGGCTTTACGGGGTGAAAAACTGTTTTTT.

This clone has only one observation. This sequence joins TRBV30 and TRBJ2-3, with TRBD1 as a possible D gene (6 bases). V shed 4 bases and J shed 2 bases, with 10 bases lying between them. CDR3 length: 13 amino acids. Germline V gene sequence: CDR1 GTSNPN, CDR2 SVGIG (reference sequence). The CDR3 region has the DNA TGTGCCTGGACAGGGGCCCTCACAGATACGCAGTATTTT. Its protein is CAWTGALTDTQYF.

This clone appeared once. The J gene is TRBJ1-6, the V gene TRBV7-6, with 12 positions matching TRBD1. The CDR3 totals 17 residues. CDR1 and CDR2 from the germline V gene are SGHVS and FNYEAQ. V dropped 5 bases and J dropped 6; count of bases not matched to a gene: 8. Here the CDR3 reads CASSPGQGASGNSPLHF. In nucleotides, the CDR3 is TGTGCCAGCAGCCCGGGACAGGGGGCGAGTGGTAATTCACCCCTCCACTTT.

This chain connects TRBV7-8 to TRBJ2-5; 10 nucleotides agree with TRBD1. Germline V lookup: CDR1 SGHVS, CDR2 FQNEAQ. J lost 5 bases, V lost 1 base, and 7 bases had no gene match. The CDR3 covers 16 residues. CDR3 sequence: CASSLGTTGGRETQYF. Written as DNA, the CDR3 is TGTGCCAGCAGCTTAGGCACGACAGGGGGCCGGGAGACCCAGTACTTC.

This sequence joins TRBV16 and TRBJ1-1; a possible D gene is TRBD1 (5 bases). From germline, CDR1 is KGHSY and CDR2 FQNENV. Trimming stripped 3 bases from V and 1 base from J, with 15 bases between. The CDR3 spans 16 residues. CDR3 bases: TGTGCCAGCAGCCATGTTTACGACAGACCGAACACTGAAGCTTTCTTT. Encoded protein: CASSHVYDRPNTEAFF.

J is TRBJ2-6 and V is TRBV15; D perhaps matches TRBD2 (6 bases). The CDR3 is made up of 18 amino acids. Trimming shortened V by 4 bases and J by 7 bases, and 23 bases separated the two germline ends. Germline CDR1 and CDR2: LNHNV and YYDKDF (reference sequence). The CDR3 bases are TGTGCCACCAGCACCCTCCGAGGGAGGCTCCTAGGAGCCAACGTCCTGACTTTC. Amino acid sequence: CATSTLRGRLLGANVLTF.

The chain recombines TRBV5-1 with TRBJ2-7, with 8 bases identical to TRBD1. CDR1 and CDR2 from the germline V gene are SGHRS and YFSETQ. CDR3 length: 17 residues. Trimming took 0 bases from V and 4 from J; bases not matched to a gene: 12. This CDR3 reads CASSLGWTGRPDYEQYF. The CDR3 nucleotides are TGCGCCAGCAGCTTGGGTTGGACAGGGAGGCCGGATTACGAGCAGTACTTC.

The chain's CDR3 is CASSSGTSGGARDTQYF. CDR3 DNA sequence: TGTGCCAGCAGCTCCGGGACTAGCGGGGGGGCCAGGGATACGCAGTATTTT. The V call is TRBV11-2, the J call TRBJ2-3, with TRBD2 matching 16 bases. This CDR3 is 17 amino acids long. Trimming took 4 bases from V and 6 from J; bases not matched to a gene: 7. Germline loops: CDR1 SGHAT, CDR2 FQNNGV.

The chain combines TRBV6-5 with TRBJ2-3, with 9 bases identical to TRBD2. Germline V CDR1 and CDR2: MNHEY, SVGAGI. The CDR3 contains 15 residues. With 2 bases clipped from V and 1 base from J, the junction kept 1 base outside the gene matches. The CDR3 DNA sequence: TGTGCCAGCAGTTACGGGACTAGCCGCACAGATACGCAGTATTTT. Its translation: CASSYGTSRTDTQYF.

CDR3 region: CASSSKSGRVLNYGYTF. CDR3 nucleotides: TGTGCCAGCAGCTCAAAGTCGGGCCGTGTCCTTAACTATGGCTACACCTTC. The rearrangement links TRBV7-2 to TRBJ1-2; D is unresolved. Germline V lookup: CDR1 SGHTA, CDR2 FQGNSA. The CDR3 extends over 17 amino acids. V lost 4 bases, J lost 1 base, and 19 bases lay in between.

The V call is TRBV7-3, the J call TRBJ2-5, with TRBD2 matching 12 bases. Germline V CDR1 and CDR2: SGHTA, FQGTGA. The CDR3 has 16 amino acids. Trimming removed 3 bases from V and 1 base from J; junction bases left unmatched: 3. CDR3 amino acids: CASSFRLAGAQETQYF. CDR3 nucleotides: TGTGCCAGCAGCTTCAGACTAGCGGGGGCCCAAGAGACCCAGTACTTC.